Listed below are T cell receptor beta chains from one sample, sequenced in a study of shared clonotypes between healthy human individuals. The method was immunoSEQ multiplex PCR; TCRdb's version includes in-frame clones alone and lacks a portion of them. The repertoire includes some 660,000 clones, less than 80% of them detected once, and about 1.8% sits in the top ten. Sample: memory CD4+ T cells sorted from blood. These receptors all stem from a woman in her twenties or thirties in good health. Each CDR3 is given with its conserved first and last residue. Each record gives: J gene, V gene, CDR3 length, clone size, D gene, CDR3 protein, CDR3 DNA. D genes are given only for firm matches. For some rows the clone size is stated as once, few or many, or as a class when expanded; others skip it.

TRBJ2-2	TRBV7-9	15	-	-	CASRHKGPNTGELFF	TGTGCCAGCAGACATAAGGGGCCGAACACCGGGGAGCTGTTTTTT
TRBJ1-3	TRBV10-3	15	-	-	CAISEWHSSGNTIYF	TGTGCCATCAGTGAGTGGCACAGCTCTGGAAACACCATATATTTT
TRBJ1-5	TRBV7-2	15	-	-	CASSLPITGNQPQHF	TGTGCCAGCAGCTTACCGATTACTGGCAATCAGCCCCAGCATTTT
TRBJ2-5	TRBV7-8	13	-	-	CASSPDPGETQYF	TGTGCCAGCAGCCCAGACCCGGGCGAGACCCAGTACTTC
TRBJ1-3	TRBV10-3	15	-	-	CASSKRQASGNTIYF	TGTGCCAGCAGTAAAAGACAGGCCTCTGGAAACACCATATATTTT
TRBJ2-3	TRBV28	16	-	-	CASSPPMEGDTDTQYF	TGTGCCAGCAGTCCCCCGATGGAGGGTGACACAGATACGCAGTATTTT
TRBJ2-4	TRBV6-6	16	few	TRBD2	CASSKGTSVGKNIQYF	TGTGCCAGCAGTAAAGGGACTAGCGTAGGCAAAAACATTCAGTACTTC
TRBJ2-3	TRBV27	16	-	-	CASRPPVGSGTDTQYF	TGTGCCAGCAGACCACCAGTCGGTTCAGGGACAGATACGCAGTATTTT
TRBJ2-1	TRBV11-2	15	-	-	CASSLDQRRRNEQFF	TGTGCCAGCAGCTTAGATCAGCGGCGTAGAAATGAGCAGTTCTTC
TRBJ2-3	TRBV5-1	14	many	-	CASSLDGFTDTQYF	TGCGCCAGCAGCTTGGACGGTTTCACAGATACGCAGTATTTT
TRBJ2-1	TRBV4-1	17	many	TRBD2	CASSQDPSGRVNNEQFF	TGCGCCAGCAGCCAAGATCCTAGCGGGAGGGTCAACAATGAGCAGTTCTTC
TRBJ1-2	TRBV10-3	13	-	TRBD1	CAGGQGTNYGYTF	TGTGCCGGTGGACAGGGCACAAACTATGGCTACACCTTC
TRBJ1-1	TRBV19	13	-	-	CASSKTAPTEAFF	TGTGCCAGTAGTAAAACAGCTCCCACTGAAGCTTTCTTT
TRBJ1-5	TRBV9	16	-	-	CASSARGPRRNQPQHF	TGTGCCAGCAGCGCCCGGGGGCCACGGAGGAATCAGCCCCAGCATTTT
TRBJ1-5	TRBV7-9	13	once	-	CASSLTVGEPQHF	TGTGCCAGCAGCTTAACTGTCGGCGAGCCCCAGCATTTT
TRBJ2-5	TRBV6-1	15	-	-	CASSEVGTPPETQYF	TGTGCCAGCAGTGAAGTGGGAACCCCCCCCGAGACCCAGTACTTC
TRBJ2-7	TRBV28	11	few	-	CASSLVREQYF	TGTGCCAGCAGTTTAGTCCGGGAGCAGTACTTC
TRBJ1-6	TRBV7-9	16	many	TRBD1	CASSSGQGFYNSPLHF	TGTGCCAGCAGCTCGGGACAGGGGTTCTATAATTCACCCCTCCACTTT
TRBJ2-5	TRBV5-4	15	many	TRBD2	CASSLAGGPGETQYF	TGTGCCAGCAGCTTGGCGGGAGGGCCTGGGGAGACCCAGTACTTC
TRBJ2-1	TRBV5-1	15	-	TRBD2	CASSVGTSGSYEQFF	TGCGCCAGCAGCGTCGGGACTAGCGGGAGCTATGAGCAGTTCTTC
TRBJ2-1	TRBV4-2	16	-	TRBD2	CASSRSAGASYNEQFF	TGTGCCAGCAGCCGTTCGGCGGGAGCCTCCTACAATGAGCAGTTCTTC
TRBJ2-2	TRBV9	15	-	-	CASIVGVVGAGELFF	TGTGCCAGCATTGTTGGGGTAGTTGGGGCCGGGGAGCTGTTTTTT
TRBJ1-3	TRBV28	11	few	-	CASSLENTIYF	TGTGCCAGCAGTCTAGAAAACACCATATATTTT
TRBJ2-2	TRBV29-1	14	-	-	CSGLHPGLSGELFF	TGCAGCGGGCTCCACCCGGGGCTTTCCGGGGAGCTGTTTTTT
TRBJ1-1	TRBV19	12	-	-	CASSIGAAEAFF	TGTGCCAGTAGTATAGGCGCGGCCGAAGCTTTCTTT
TRBJ1-2	TRBV4-2	13	once	TRBD1	CASSQTGRYGYTF	TGTGCCAGCAGCCAGACAGGGAGGTATGGCTACACCTTC
TRBJ1-2	TRBV18	13	-	-	CASSPSEDYGYTF	TGTGCCAGCTCACCCTCGGAGGACTATGGCTACACCTTC
TRBJ1-1	TRBV9	16	-	-	CASSVGLGAGNTEAFF	TGTGCCAGCAGCGTAGGTTTGGGGGCAGGGAACACTGAAGCTTTCTTT
TRBJ1-4	TRBV18	16	-	TRBD1	CASSPTLGQGDEKLFF	TGTGCCAGCTCACCAACCCTGGGACAGGGAGATGAAAAACTGTTTTTT
TRBJ2-7	TRBV5-1	14	-	-	CASSLEGAPYEQYF	TGCGCCAGCAGCTTGGAAGGGGCCCCCTACGAGCAGTACTTC
TRBJ2-5	TRBV7-3	16	-	TRBD1	CASSLTGPTGQETQYF	TGTGCCAGCAGCTTAACGGGTCCGACAGGGCAGGAGACCCAGTACTTC
TRBJ1-5	TRBV6-6	12	few	-	CASSRENQPQHF	TGTGCCAGCAGCAGAGAAAATCAGCCCCAGCATTTT
TRBJ1-6	TRBV7-8	16	-	-	CASSLTRASELSPLHF	TGTGCCAGCAGCTTAACCCGAGCGTCGGAGTTGTCACCCCTCCACTTT
TRBJ2-5	TRBV2	15	-	TRBD2	CASSEETSGLGTQYF	TGTGCCAGCAGTGAGGAGACTAGCGGCCTTGGGACCCAGTACTTC
TRBJ2-3	TRBV7-3	16	-	TRBD2	CASSLALAGLTDTQYF	TGTGCCAGCAGCTTAGCACTAGCGGGGCTCACAGATACGCAGTATTTT
TRBJ2-3	TRBV28	14	-	-	CASSGWKYTDTQYF	TGTGCCAGCAGCGGCTGGAAGTACACAGATACGCAGTATTTT
TRBJ2-7	TRBV5-1	13	-	-	CASSPGEGYEQYF	TGCGCCAGCAGTCCAGGGGAAGGCTACGAGCAGTACTTC
TRBJ1-5	TRBV28	16	-	-	CASTPSRDTSNQPQHF	TGTGCCAGCACCCCTTCCCGGGACACTAGCAATCAGCCCCAGCATTTT
TRBJ2-5	TRBV15	15	-	TRBD1	CATSRGGQGKETQYF	TGTGCCACCAGCAGGGGGGGACAGGGAAAAGAGACCCAGTACTTC
TRBJ2-2	TRBV6-6	13	-	-	CASSTQNTGELFF	TGTGCCAGCAGTACGCAAAACACCGGGGAGCTGTTTTTT
TRBJ1-1	TRBV6-1	16	-	-	CASSDVQGIVNTEAFF	TGTGCCAGCAGTGATGTACAGGGTATCGTGAACACTGAAGCTTTCTTT
TRBJ2-1	TRBV30	13	-	TRBD2	CAYNLGLVGEQFF	TGTGCCTACAACCTCGGACTAGTGGGTGAGCAGTTCTTC
TRBJ2-7	TRBV10-2	17	-	TRBD2	CASSEPGRAGDFYEQYF	TGCGCCAGCAGTGAGCCAGGTAGAGCGGGAGACTTCTACGAGCAGTACTTC
TRBJ2-5	TRBV25-1	13	-	-	CASRPERGWTQYF	TGTGCCAGCAGACCGGAACGGGGGTGGACCCAGTACTTC
TRBJ2-1	TRBV5-1	16	-	TRBD2	CASSSESGRAYNEQFF	TGCGCCAGCAGCTCGGAAAGCGGGAGGGCCTACAATGAGCAGTTCTTC
TRBJ1-5	TRBV14	13	-	-	CASSQGSNQPQHF	TGTGCCAGCAGCCAGGGTAGCAATCAGCCCCAGCATTTT
TRBJ1-1	TRBV6-5	16	few	-	CASSYEGGGTDTEAFF	TGTGCCAGCAGTTACGAGGGCGGGGGCACAGACACTGAAGCTTTCTTT
TRBJ1-5	TRBV28	15	-	-	CASGPSSHGNQPQHF	TGTGCCAGCGGGCCGTCGAGCCACGGCAATCAGCCCCAGCATTTT
TRBJ2-3	TRBV2	16	-	-	CASSPIVRASTDTQYF	TGTGCCAGCAGTCCTATCGTGCGGGCCAGCACAGATACGCAGTATTTT
TRBJ2-3	TRBV5-5	14	-	-	CASSSDTGPDTQYF	TGTGCCAGCAGCTCCGACACAGGGCCAGATACGCAGTATTTT
TRBJ2-4	TRBV27	14	few	-	CASSFQGLGNIQYF	TGTGCCAGCAGTTTCCAGGGTTTGGGAAACATTCAGTACTTC